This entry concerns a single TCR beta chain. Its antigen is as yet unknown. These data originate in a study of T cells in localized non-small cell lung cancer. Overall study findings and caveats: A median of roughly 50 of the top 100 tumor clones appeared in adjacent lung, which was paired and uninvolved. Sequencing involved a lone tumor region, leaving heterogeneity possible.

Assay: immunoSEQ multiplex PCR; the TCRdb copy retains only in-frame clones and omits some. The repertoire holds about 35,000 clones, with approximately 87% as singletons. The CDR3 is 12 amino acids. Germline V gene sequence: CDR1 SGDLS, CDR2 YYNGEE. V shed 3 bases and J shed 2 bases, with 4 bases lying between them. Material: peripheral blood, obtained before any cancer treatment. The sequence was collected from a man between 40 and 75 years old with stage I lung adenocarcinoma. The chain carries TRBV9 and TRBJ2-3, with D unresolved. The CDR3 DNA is TGTGCCAGCAGCGGATCCACAGATACGCAGTATTTT. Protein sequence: CASSGSTDTQYF.